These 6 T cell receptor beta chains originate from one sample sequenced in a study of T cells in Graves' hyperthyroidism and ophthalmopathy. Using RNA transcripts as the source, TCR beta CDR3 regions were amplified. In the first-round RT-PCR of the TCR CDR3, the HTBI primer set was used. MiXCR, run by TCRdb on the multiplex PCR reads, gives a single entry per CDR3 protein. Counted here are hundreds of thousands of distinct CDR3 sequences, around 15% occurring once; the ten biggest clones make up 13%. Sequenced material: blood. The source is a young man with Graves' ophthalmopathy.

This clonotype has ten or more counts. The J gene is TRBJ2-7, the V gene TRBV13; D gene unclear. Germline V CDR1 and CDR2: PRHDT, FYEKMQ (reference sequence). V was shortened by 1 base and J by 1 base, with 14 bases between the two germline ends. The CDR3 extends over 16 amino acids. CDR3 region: CASSLARDKNSYEQYF. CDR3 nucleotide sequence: TGTGCCAGCAGCTTAGCTCGAGACAAGAATTCCTACGAGCAGTACTTC. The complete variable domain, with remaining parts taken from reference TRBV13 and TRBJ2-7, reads AAGVIQSPRHLIKEKRETATLKCYPIPRHDTVYWYQQGPGQDPQFLISFYEKMQSDKGSIPDRFSAQQFSDYHSELNMSSLELGDSALYFCASSLARDKNSYEQYFGPGTRLTVT.

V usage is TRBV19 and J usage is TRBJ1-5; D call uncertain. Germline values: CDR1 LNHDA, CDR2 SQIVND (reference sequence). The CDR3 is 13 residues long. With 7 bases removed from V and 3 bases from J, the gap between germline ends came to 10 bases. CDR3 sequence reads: CASKDTYNQPQHF. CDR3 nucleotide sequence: TGTGCCAGTAAAGACACCTACAATCAGCCCCAGCATTTT.

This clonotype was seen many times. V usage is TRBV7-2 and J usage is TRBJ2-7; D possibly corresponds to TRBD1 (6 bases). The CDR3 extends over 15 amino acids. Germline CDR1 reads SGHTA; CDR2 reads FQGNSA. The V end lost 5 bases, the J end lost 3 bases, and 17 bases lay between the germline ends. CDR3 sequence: CASSLGSDRLYEQYF. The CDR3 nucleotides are TGTGCCAGCAGCCTAGGTTCGGACAGACTCTACGAGCAGTACTTC. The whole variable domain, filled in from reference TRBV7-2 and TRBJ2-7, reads GAGVSQSPSNKVTEKGKDVELRCDPISGHTALYWYRQSLGQGLEFLIYFQGNSAPDKSGLPSDRFSAERTGGSVSTLTIQRTQQEDSAVYLCASSLGSDRLYEQYFGPGTRLTVT.

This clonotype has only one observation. The CDR3 DNA is TGTGCCAGCAGCCAAGATTGGGGAGGACTAGGTACCCACAATGAGCAGTACTTC. Translation: CASSQDWGGLGTHNEQYF. V usage is TRBV3-1 and J usage is TRBJ2-1; 7 bases fit TRBD2. The better agreement between TRBJ2-7 and the DNA end casts doubt on the J call. The germline CDR1 and CDR2 sequences are LGHDT and YNNKEL (reference sequence). This CDR3 comprises 18 residues.

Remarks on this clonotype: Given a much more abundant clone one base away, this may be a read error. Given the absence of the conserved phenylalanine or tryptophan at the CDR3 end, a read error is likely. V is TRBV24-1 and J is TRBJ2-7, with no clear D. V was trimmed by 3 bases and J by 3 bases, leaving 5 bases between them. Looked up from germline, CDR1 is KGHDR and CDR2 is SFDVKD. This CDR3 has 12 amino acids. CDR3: CATSDGSYEQYL. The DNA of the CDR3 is TGTGCCACCAGTGATGGTAGCTACGAGCAGTACCTC.

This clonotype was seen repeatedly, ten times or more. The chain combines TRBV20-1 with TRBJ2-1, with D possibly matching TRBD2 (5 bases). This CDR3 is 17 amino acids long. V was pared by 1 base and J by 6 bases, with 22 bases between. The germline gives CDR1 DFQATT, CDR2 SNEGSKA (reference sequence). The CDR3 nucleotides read TGCAGTGCTAGAGCCTCCAGGTGGGAGTCTCGGGGCAATGAGCAGTTCTTC. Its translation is CSARASRWESRGNEQFF.